What follows is one TCR beta chain and its context. Its specificity is not known. This sample was included in a study of cytomegalovirus exposure and HLA in healthy donors. Whole-study context: A subsequent analysis reported that the approximately 120 validation repertoires were produced on the same platform that had also been used for the 666 first-cohort repertoires.

Study outcomes and limitations: The study recorded about 150 TCR beta chains that were cytomegalovirus-associated. Through in vitro validation, three CMV-associated chains were shown to be specific for CMV antigens.

The CDR3 has 19 residues. V was clipped by 3 bases and J by 2 bases; unmatched bases: 16. Per germline, CDR1 SGHRS and CDR2 YFSETQ. The protocol was immunoSEQ multiplex PCR, while the TCRdb copy is restricted to in-frame clones and leaves out a portion. The sample shows just over 80,000 clones, approximately 96% of them seen only once. This rearrangement joins TRBV5-1 to TRBJ2-5, with 10 bases aligning to TRBD2. The sequence was obtained from a woman between 18 and 30 years old in good health and CMV-seronegative. Sequencing was carried out using PBMCs. The CDR3 here is CASSSNNRSGTSVQETQYF. The CDR3 DNA reads as TGCGCCAGCAGCTCGAATAACCGTTCCGGGACTAGCGTTCAAGAGACCCAGTACTTC. The full variable domain, its missing parts supplied by reference TRBV5-1 and TRBJ2-5, is KAGVTQTPRYLIKTRGQQVTLSCSPISGHRSVSWYQQTPGQGLQFLFEYFSETQRNKGNFPGRFSGRQFSNSRSEMNVSTLELGDSALYLCASSSNNRSGTSVQETQYFGPGTRLLVL.